This T cell receptor beta chain is drawn from a study of shared clonotypes between healthy human individuals. Study summary: Each donor's CD8 memory used one plate, CD8 naive two, each CD4 subset three.

Overall study findings and caveats: Memory subsets had estimated richness that was generally smaller than that of naive subsets.

Nashville, Tennessee was home to all donors, who were Caucasian adults. On this clone: The antigen remains undetermined. Within the sample, other DNA sequences also encode this same CDR3.

TCRdb keeps only in-frame clones here, not all; method: immunoSEQ multiplex PCR. This table holds 550,000 to 850,000 clones, around 77% found once. V lost 5 bases to trimming and J lost 1 base, with 12 bases between them. CDR1 and CDR2 from the germline V gene are MDHEN and SYDVKM. The CDR3 sequence is 14 residues long. V usage is TRBV28 and J usage is TRBJ2-7, with D possibly being TRBD2 (5 bases). This receptor was obtained from a woman between 25 and 40 years old in good health. Sequenced material: memory CD4+ T cells sorted from blood. This sample's subset: CD45RA-negative fraction. DNA of the CDR3: TGTGCCAGCAGTCCCCCGACGGGATCCTACGAGCAGTACTTC. Residues: CASSPPTGSYEQYF.